This T cell receptor (beta chain) is from a study of shared clonotypes between healthy human individuals. Study results and caveats: Clonotype sharing among donors was thought likely to change with sequencing depth. Non-shared clonotypes had lower generation probabilities than clonotypes shared by all four sorted-subset donors. Researchers sampled blood only, noting tissue repertoires likely differ.

This clone showed up just once. Its specificity is not known. Germline CDR1 is MDHEN and CDR2 is SYDVKM. The CDR3 has 12 residues. After removal of 4 bases from V and 8 bases from J, the junction contained 3 bases not matched to a gene. Genomic DNA from each subset was divided evenly over several immunoSEQ plates. Data came from immunoSEQ multiplex PCR; TCRdb stores just in-frame clones and leaves some out. This table has about 1.5 million clones, under 99% appearing once. Specimen: naive CD4+ T cells sorted from blood. Subset of the sample: CD45RA+ positively selected. The rearrangement links TRBV28 to TRBJ1-1; 8 bases agree with TRBD1. The source of this sequence is a man under 40 in good health. CDR3 amino acids: CASSSRTGEAFF. In DNA form, the CDR3 reads TGTGCCAGCAGTTCCCGGACAGGGGAAGCTTTCTTT.